The rows below give T cell receptor beta chains drawn from one sample of a study of T cells of healthy individuals. From the 5' RACE reads, TCRdb called clonotypes with MiXCR, one entry per CDR3 protein. Among some 69,000 distinct CDR3 sequences listed, about a sixth were seen once. The source of these receptors is a human donor in good health. Each CDR3 is given with its conserved first and last residue. Each record gives: clone size, CDR3 length, D gene, V gene, J gene, CDR3 DNA, CDR3 protein. A D gene is named only where the DNA matches it firmly. Some rows mark clone size as missing; the rest say once, few, many or name a class of expanded clone.

few	14	NA	TRBV27	TRBJ1-4	TGTGCCAGCAGGTTACAGGGCCTTAATGAAAAACTGTTTTTT	CASRLQGLNEKLFF
many	15	NA	TRBV20-1	TRBJ2-3	TGCAGTGCTACACCAGGGACGGTCAGCACAGATACGCAGTATTTT	CSATPGTVSTDTQYF
once	13	NA	TRBV5-1	TRBJ2-3	TGCGCCAGCAGCACGACCCCGACAGATACGCAGTATTTT	CASSTTPTDTQYF
NA	14	TRBD1	TRBV11-3	TRBJ2-6	TGTGCCAGCGGACAGGGTCCTGGGGCCAACGTCCTGACTTTC	CASGQGPGANVLTF
NA	15	NA	TRBV7-6	TRBJ2-5	TGTGCCAGCAGCTTAGAATACGGGGGGCGAGAGACCCAGTACTTC	CASSLEYGGRETQYF
many	13	TRBD2	TRBV19	TRBJ2-3	TGTGCCAGCGGCGCGGGGGGCACAGATACGCAGTATTTT	CASGAGGTDTQYF
NA	18	TRBD2	TRBV6-5	TRBJ2-1	TGTGCCAGCAGTTACTTACTAGCGGGGCTCAGCTCCTACAATGAGCAGTTCTTC	CASSYLLAGLSSYNEQFF
many	14	NA	TRBV6-5	TRBJ2-5	TGTGCCAGCAGTTTCATGGACGTCAGGGAGACCCAGTACTTC	CASSFMDVRETQYF
few	14	NA	TRBV7-6	TRBJ2-7	TGTGCCAGCAGCTTTATGGGGGACTCCTACGAGCAGTACTTC	CASSFMGDSYEQYF
few	12	NA	TRBV25-1	TRBJ2-3	TGTGCCAGCAGCCTTACGGGAGATACGCAGTATTTT	CASSLTGDTQYF
NA	15	TRBD2	TRBV11-2	TRBJ2-7	TGTGCCAGCAGAAGCGGACTAGCGGGAGGGCCCGAGCAGTACTTC	CASRSGLAGGPEQYF
medium-sized	15	TRBD1	TRBV28	TRBJ2-3	TGTGCCAGCAGTTCCGGGACAGGGCACACAGATACGCAGTATTTT	CASSSGTGHTDTQYF
few	13	TRBD1	TRBV24-1	TRBJ1-1	TGTGCCACCAGTGCAGGGACAGCCACTGAAGCTTTCTTT	CATSAGTATEAFF
many	11	NA	TRBV7-2	TRBJ2-5	TGTGCCAGCAGCTTAGCAGAGACCCAGTACTTC	CASSLAETQYF
many	15	TRBD1	TRBV7-6	TRBJ2-7	TGTGCCAGCAGCCCGACCGGGACAGGGCGGCTTGAGCAGTACTTC	CASSPTGTGRLEQYF
many	14	NA	TRBV12-3/TRBV12-4	TRBJ1-3	TGTGCCAGCAGGTCGGGACCGCAGGTGAACACCATATATTTT	CASRSGPQVNTIYF
few	13	NA	TRBV4-2	TRBJ2-5	TGTGCCAGCGGAGGGAGCGACCAAGAGACCCAGTACTTC	CASGGSDQETQYF
many	10	NA	TRBV11-2	TRBJ1-1	TGTGCCAGCAGCTCCACTGAAGCTTTCTTT	CASSSTEAFF
NA	12	NA	TRBV20-1	TRBJ2-7	TGCAGTGCTGATCCGCCTCGATACGAGCAGTACTTC	CSADPPRYEQYF
many	13	NA	TRBV7-2	TRBJ2-7	TGTGCCAGCAGCTTAGGGGTAACCTACGAGCAGTACTTC	CASSLGVTYEQYF
NA	17	TRBD1	TRBV10-3	TRBJ2-1	TGTGCCATCAGTCCCCTGAACCGGGACAGGAATCGTAATGAGCAGTTCTTC	CAISPLNRDRNRNEQFF
many	15	NA	TRBV7-9	TRBJ1-4	TGTGCCAGCAGCCCAAACAGGGTGGCTAATGAAAAACTGTTTTTT	CASSPNRVANEKLFF
many	11	NA	TRBV28	TRBJ1-1	TGTGCCAGCAGCAGACGCGTGCGTGCTTTCTTT	CASSRRVRAFF
few	16	TRBD2	TRBV4-1	TRBJ2-2	TGCGCCAGCAGTGGAGGAGCGGGGGGGCGGTCCGGGGAGCTGTTTTTT	CASSGGAGGRSGELFF
few	13	NA	TRBV4-2	TRBJ2-1	TGTGCCAGCAGCCCGACTAGTTTCGATGAGCAGTTCTTC	CASSPTSFDEQFF
NA	14	NA	TRBV19	TRBJ1-5	TGTGCCAGTAGTGCCCCACAGGAGAATCAGCCCCAGCATTTT	CASSAPQENQPQHF
many	14	TRBD2	TRBV7-9	TRBJ2-5	TGTGCCAGCAGCCATCCTAGCGGTCAAGAGACCCAGTACTTC	CASSHPSGQETQYF
NA	15	TRBD2	TRBV5-6	TRBJ2-3	TGTGCCAGCAGCTTGGCGGGACTAGCAATAGATACGCAGTATTTT	CASSLAGLAIDTQYF
NA	15	NA	TRBV7-3	TRBJ2-1	TGTGCCAGCAGCCCCCTAGGGACACACCCCTACAAGCAGTTCTTC	CASSPLGTHPYKQFF
NA	13	NA	TRBV10-3	TRBJ1-1	TGTGCCATCAGTGTCCCCGGACAAACTGAAGCTTTCTTT	CAISVPGQTEAFF
many	15	NA	TRBV20-1	TRBJ1-6	TGCAGTGCTAGAGATGGGGTCGGGGTGGATTCACCCCTCCACTTT	CSARDGVGVDSPLHF
many	16	TRBD1	TRBV4-3	TRBJ2-3	TGCGCCAGCAGCCAAGATCCGGGACAGGGGGCAGATACGCAGTATTTT	CASSQDPGQGADTQYF
few	13	TRBD2	TRBV18	TRBJ2-7	TGTGCCAGCTCACCTAGCGGGGACTACGAGCAGTACTTC	CASSPSGDYEQYF
many	16	TRBD1	TRBV7-2	TRBJ1-5	TGTGCCAGCAGCTTAGTTCCGGGACAGGTAAATCAGCCCCAGCATTTT	CASSLVPGQVNQPQHF
few	17	NA	TRBV18	TRBJ2-5	TGTGCCAGCTCACCTCGGCCGGGGATCGGGAGCGGGGAGACCCAGTACTTC	CASSPRPGIGSGETQYF
many	15	TRBD1	TRBV7-2	TRBJ1-2	TGTGCCAGCAGCCGTCCACAGGGGGGGAGCTATGGCTACACCTTC	CASSRPQGGSYGYTF
few	14	TRBD1	TRBV7-9	TRBJ1-2	TGTGCCAGCAGCACCCAGGACAGGTTCTATGGCTACACCTTC	CASSTQDRFYGYTF
NA	16	TRBD1	TRBV4-1	TRBJ2-7	TGCGCCAGCAGCCAAGACATTATACAGGGGAATCACGAGCAGTACTTC	CASSQDIIQGNHEQYF
few	13	NA	TRBV25-1	TRBJ1-5	TGTGCCAGCAGTGATCGGAGCAATCAGCCCCAGCATTTT	CASSDRSNQPQHF
many	14	NA	TRBV12-3/TRBV12-4	TRBJ1-2	TGTGCCAGCAGTCCCAGAGGTTACCCCGATGGCTACACCTTC	CASSPRGYPDGYTF
NA	15	NA	TRBV3-1	TRBJ2-2	TGTGCCAGCAGCCTCGGGGGGACAGGCTCCGGGGAGCTGTTTTTT	CASSLGGTGSGELFF
many	17	TRBD1	TRBV28	TRBJ1-2	TGTGCCAGCAGTTTATTGGTAGGGGGCAACGCTAACTATGGCTACACCTTC	CASSLLVGGNANYGYTF
NA	19	TRBD1	TRBV28	TRBJ1-5	TGTGCCAGCAGTTTAGGGCTCCAGGGGGGAGGATATAGCAATCAGCCCCAGCATTTT	CASSLGLQGGGYSNQPQHF
few	15	NA	TRBV2	TRBJ1-6	TGTGCCAGCAGCCGATGGGAGGGGGAAGGTTCACCCCTCCACTTT	CASSRWEGEGSPLHF
many	16	TRBD1	TRBV6-5	TRBJ2-2	TGTGCCAGCGGCTACAGGGGGGTAGCGAACACCGGGGAGCTGTTTTTT	CASGYRGVANTGELFF
many	14	NA	TRBV5-6	TRBJ2-7	TGTGCCAGCAGCTTCGGGGACAAATCCTACGAGCAGTACTTC	CASSFGDKSYEQYF
NA	13	NA	TRBV6-1	TRBJ1-1	TGTGCCAGCAGAGATACAGGTTACACTGAAGCTTTCTTT	CASRDTGYTEAFF
NA	15	NA	TRBV28	TRBJ1-2	TGTGCCAGCCTATCTTATAGGTCCCCGAACTATGGCTACACCTTC	CASLSYRSPNYGYTF
few	14	NA	TRBV12-3/TRBV12-4	TRBJ2-7	TGTGCCAGCAGTTTCGGGCTGGGGTCGTACGAGCAGTACTTC	CASSFGLGSYEQYF
many	17	TRBD1	TRBV4-3	TRBJ2-2	TGCGCCAGCAGCCAAGATGGGTACAGGGGTGGCACCGGGGAGCTGTTTTTT	CASSQDGYRGGTGELFF
NA	14	NA	TRBV27	TRBJ2-3	TGTGCCAGCAGTTCGGGGGCTTACTCAGATACGCAGTATTTT	CASSSGAYSDTQYF
few	16	NA	TRBV21-1	TRBJ1-5	TGTGCCAGCAGCAAAGGAGGCGGACCGAGCAATCAGCCCCAGCATTTT	CASSKGGGPSNQPQHF